The T cell receptor beta chain described here comes from a study of CD8+CD57+ T cells in acquired aplastic anemia (dated by TCRdb to between 2017 and 2018). Study-wide context: DNA extracted from sorted CD4+ and CD8+ cells had a mean of 3.2 ug, with a range of about 0.19 to 30 ug. CD8+CD57+ expansion was defined as frequency above the mean frequency observed in healthy subjects. Beyond this particular receptor, the publication reports: Although some 28 CD8+ CDR3 sequences were shared by patients and controls, these sequences appeared highly expressed in patients and within the immunodominant clones of patients. CD8+ Simpson's diversity did not differ significantly between patients and healthy controls (P=0.060).

A remark on this clonotype: This receptor's antigen is unknown. Base qualities are not at hand, and no much larger clone is one base apart.

The CDR3 runs 16 residues from the cysteine to the phenylalanine. CDR3 DNA is the only sequence kept; it has 48 bases, read in frame from the first base. Looking up the germline V gene yields CDR1 LGHNA and CDR2 YNFKEQ. The germline V end is reduced by 3 bases and the J end by 3 bases; junction bases left unmatched: 9. Profiling of TCR beta VDJ combinations and CDR3 sequences used genomic DNA as the template. An Illumina HiSeq 2000 was the platform used for TCR repertoire sequencing. In the original analysis: Repertoire assessment relied on Simpson's diversity index, CDR3 size and DJ length profiles, and TRBV/TRBJ rearrangement plots. The most abundant DNA sequence in the deep sequencing data was taken as the immunodominant clone. CDR3 amino acid sequences were checked for sharing across subjects and were also compared against the VDJdb database and published repertoires. TCRdb reprocessed the public reads (quality trimming at Q25 with fastp, clone calling with MiXCR) and kept in-frame beta chains. Duplicate CDR3 protein sequences are folded into a single record with the most common DNA and genes. TCRdb, not the original authors, processed these V and J calls. For this sample there are about 120,000 distinct CDR3 sequences; 45% to 60% appear just once. The top ten clones comprise 25% to 35% of the sample.

Flow cytometry had shown CD8+CD57+ cell expansion in the patients selected for sequencing. Every patient had a diagnosis of severe acquired aplastic anemia based on International Study of Aplastic Anemia and Agranulocytosis and Camitta criteria. At the time blood was sampled, none of the patients had received any therapy. The study deep-sequenced TCR repertoires of sorted CD4+ and CD8+ blood T cells from severe aplastic anemia patients and healthy subjects. In the USA, patient enrollment took place under clinicaltrials.gov protocols 00001620, 01623167, 00001397, 00071045, 00081523 and 00961064. Ficoll-Paque density gradient centrifugation was used to isolate peripheral blood mononuclear cells. CD4+ and CD8+ T cells were sorted by FACS or magnetic beads before DNA extraction.

The TCR originated in a human donor with aplastic anemia. The V gene is TRBV4-2 and the J gene is TRBJ2-3, and 7 junctional nucleotides match TRBD2. The sequencing input was sorted CD4+, CD8+, or CD8+CD57+ T cells (not recorded which) from PBMCs. The encoded CDR3 is CASSQGTSARTDTQYF. The base sequence is TGTGCCAGCAGCCAGGGAACTAGCGCCCGAACAGATACGCAGTATTTT.